This T cell receptor beta chain derives from a study of blood T cell repertoires in COVID-19. This CDR3 is built from 18 residues. The J segment lost 0 bases and the V segment lost 3 bases, leaving 11 bases of the junction unmatched. Germline V gives CDR1 GTSNPN, CDR2 SVGIG (reference sequence). The authors' processing: Cell counts per sample came from amplifying reference gene primers. Sequenced by immunoSEQ multiplex PCR; TCRdb stores in-frame clones only, minus some. V, J and clone size reflect that table, while D and trimming were determined from the DNA. The table includes 200,000 to 300,000 clones, about four fifths detected once.

The receptor was isolated from a woman older than 75 with acute or convalescent COVID-19. Sequencing was carried out using peripheral blood. This chain joins TRBV30 and TRBJ1-6; TRBD1 matches at 7 bases. CDR3 DNA sequence: TGTGCCTGGAGGAGGGGGACAGATACTAGCTCCTATAATTCACCCCTCCACTTT. Amino acids: CAWRRGTDTSSYNSPLHF.